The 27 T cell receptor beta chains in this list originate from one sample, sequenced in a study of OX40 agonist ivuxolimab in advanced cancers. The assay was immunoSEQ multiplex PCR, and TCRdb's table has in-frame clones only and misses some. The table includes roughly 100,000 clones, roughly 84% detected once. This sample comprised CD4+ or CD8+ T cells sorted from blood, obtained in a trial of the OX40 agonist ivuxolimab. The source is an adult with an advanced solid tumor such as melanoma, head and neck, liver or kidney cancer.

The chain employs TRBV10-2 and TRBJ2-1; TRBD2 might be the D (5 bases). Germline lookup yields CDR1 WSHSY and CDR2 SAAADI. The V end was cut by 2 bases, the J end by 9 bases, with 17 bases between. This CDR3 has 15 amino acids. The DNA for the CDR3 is TGCGCCAGCAGTGAGAAACCTAGCTCCCCAGGTGAGCAGTTCTTC. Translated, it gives CASSEKPSSPGEQFF.

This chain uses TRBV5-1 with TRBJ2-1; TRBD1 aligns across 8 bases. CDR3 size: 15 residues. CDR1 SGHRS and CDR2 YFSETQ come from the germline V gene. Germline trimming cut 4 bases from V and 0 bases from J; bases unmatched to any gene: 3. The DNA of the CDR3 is TGCGCCAGCAGCCCCCAGGGGGCCTCCTACAATGAGCAGTTCTTC. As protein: CASSPQGASYNEQFF.

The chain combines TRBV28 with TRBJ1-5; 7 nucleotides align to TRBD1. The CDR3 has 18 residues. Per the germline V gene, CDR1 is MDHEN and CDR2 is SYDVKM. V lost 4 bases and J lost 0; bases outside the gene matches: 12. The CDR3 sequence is CASSSLPNGQDSNQPQHF. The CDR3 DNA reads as TGTGCCAGCAGTTCTCTTCCGAATGGACAGGATAGCAATCAGCCCCAGCATTTT.

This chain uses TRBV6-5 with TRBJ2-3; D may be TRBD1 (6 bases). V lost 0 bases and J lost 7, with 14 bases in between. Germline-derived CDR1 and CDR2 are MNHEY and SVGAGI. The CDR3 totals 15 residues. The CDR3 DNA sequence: TGTGCCAGCAGTTACTCGAGGGGGAGTGGATATACGCAGTATTTT. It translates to CASSYSRGSGYTQYF.

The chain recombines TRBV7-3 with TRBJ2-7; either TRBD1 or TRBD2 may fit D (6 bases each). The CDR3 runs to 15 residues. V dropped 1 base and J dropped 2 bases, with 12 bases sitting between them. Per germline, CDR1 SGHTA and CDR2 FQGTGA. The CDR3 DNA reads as TGTGCCAGCAGCTTAATGGGGGGCGCCGCCTACGAGCAGTACTTC. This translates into CASSLMGGAAYEQYF. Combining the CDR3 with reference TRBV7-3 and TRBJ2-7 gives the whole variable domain GAGVSQTPSNKVTEKGKYVELRCDPISGHTALYWYRQSLGQGPEFLIYFQGTGAADDSGLPNDRFFAVRPEGSVSTLKIQRTERGDSAVYLCASSLMGGAAYEQYFGPGTRLTVT.

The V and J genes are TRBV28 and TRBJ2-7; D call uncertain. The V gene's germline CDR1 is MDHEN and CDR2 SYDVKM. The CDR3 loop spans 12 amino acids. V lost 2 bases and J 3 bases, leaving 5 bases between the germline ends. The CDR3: CASSLGGYEQYF. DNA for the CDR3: TGTGCCAGCAGTTTAGGCGGCTACGAGCAGTACTTC. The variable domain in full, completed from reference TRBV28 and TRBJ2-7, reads DVKVTQSSRYLVKRTGEKVFLECVQDMDHENMFWYRQDPGLGLRLIYFSYDVKMKEKGDIPEGYSVSREKKERFSLILESASTNQTSMYLCASSLGGYEQYFGPGTRLTVT.

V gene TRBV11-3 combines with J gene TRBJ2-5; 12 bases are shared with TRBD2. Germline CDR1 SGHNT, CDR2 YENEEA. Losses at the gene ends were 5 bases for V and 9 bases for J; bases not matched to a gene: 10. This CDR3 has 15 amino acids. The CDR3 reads CASSPTSGRLGAQYF. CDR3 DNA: TGTGCCAGCAGCCCCACTAGCGGGAGGCTTGGGGCCCAGTACTTC.

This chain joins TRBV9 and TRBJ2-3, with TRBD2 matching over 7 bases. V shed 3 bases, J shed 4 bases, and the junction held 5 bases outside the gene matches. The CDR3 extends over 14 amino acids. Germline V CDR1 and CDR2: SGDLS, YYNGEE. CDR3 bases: TGTGCCAGCAGCGCCGGGGGGTATCCAGATACGCAGTATTTT. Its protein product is CASSAGGYPDTQYF.

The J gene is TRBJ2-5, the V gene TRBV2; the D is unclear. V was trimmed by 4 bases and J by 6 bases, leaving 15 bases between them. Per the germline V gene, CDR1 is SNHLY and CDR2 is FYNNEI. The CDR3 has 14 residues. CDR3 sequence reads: CASSVMMGQQTQYF. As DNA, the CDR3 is TGTGCCAGCAGTGTAATGATGGGCCAGCAGACCCAGTACTTC.

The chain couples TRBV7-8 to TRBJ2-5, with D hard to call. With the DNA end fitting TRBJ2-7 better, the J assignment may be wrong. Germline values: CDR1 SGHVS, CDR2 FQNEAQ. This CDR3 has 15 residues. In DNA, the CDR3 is TGTGCCAGCAGCTTAAGAAGGGTGAGCCCCTACGAGCAGTACTTC. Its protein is CASSLRRVSPYEQYF.

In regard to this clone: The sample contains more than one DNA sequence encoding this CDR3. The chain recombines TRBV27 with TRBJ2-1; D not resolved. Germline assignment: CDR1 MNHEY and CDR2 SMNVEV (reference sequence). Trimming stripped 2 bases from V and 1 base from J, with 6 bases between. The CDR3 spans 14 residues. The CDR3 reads CASSLGSSYNEQFF. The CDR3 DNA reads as TGTGCCAGCAGTTTAGGAAGTTCCTACAATGAGCAGTTCTTC.

The CDR3 region has the DNA TGTGCCAGCAGCCCCCAGGGGGCACCTCGTAATGAGCAGTTCTTC. Protein sequence: CASSPQGAPRNEQFF. The chain links TRBV9 to TRBJ2-1; 8 bases map to TRBD1. Germline V gene sequence: CDR1 SGDLS, CDR2 YYNGEE. The CDR3 has 15 amino acids. Losses at the gene ends were 4 bases for V and 7 bases for J; bases not matched to a gene: 10.

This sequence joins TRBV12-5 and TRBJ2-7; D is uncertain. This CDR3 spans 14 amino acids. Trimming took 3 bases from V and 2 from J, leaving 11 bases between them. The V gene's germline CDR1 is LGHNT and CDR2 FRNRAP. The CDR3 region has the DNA TGTGCTAGTGGTTTCTCGGAAAACCCCTACGAGCAGTACTTC. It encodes CASGFSENPYEQYF. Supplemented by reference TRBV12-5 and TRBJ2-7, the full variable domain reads DARVTQTPRHKVTEMGQEVTMRCQPILGHNTVFWYRQTMMQGLELLAYFRNRAPLDDSGMPKDRFSAEMPDATLATLKIQPSEPRDSAVYFCASGFSENPYEQYFGPGTRLTVT.

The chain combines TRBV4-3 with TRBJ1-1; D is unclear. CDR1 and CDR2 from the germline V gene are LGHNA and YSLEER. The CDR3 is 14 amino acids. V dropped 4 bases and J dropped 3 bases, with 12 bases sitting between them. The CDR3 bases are TGCGCCAGCAGCCCCCGGTCTGCTCACACTGAAGCTTTCTTT. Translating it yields CASSPRSAHTEAFF.

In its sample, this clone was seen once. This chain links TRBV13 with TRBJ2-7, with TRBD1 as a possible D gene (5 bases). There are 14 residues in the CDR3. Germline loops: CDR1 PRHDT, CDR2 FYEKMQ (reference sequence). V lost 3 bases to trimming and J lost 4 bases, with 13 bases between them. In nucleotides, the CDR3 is TGTGCCAGCAGCTTCGGTCAGGGAAATTACGAGCAGTACTTC. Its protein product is CASSFGQGNYEQYF.

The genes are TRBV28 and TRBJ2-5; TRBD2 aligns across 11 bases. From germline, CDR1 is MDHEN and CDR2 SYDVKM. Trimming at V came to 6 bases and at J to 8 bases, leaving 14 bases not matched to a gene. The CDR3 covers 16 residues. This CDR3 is CASRGPLAGVYDTQYF. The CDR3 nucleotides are TGTGCCAGCAGAGGTCCACTAGCGGGAGTATATGACACCCAGTACTTC.

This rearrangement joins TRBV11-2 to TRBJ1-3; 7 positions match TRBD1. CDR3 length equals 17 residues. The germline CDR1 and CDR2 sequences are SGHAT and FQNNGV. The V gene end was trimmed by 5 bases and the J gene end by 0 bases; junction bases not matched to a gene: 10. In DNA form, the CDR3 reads TGTGCCAGCAGCCCGGGTCGGGGACAGCGCTCTGGAAACACCATATATTTT. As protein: CASSPGRGQRSGNTIYF.

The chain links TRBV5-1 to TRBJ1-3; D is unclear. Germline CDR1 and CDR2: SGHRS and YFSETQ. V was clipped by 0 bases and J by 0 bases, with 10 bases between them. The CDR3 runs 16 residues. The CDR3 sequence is CASSLGAALSGNTIYF. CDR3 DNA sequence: TGCGCCAGCAGCTTGGGAGCAGCGCTCTCTGGAAACACCATATATTTT.

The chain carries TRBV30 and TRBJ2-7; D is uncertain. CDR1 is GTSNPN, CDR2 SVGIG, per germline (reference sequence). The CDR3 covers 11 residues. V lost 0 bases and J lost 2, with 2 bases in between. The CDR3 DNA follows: TGTGCCTGGAGTGTAGCCTACGAGCAGTACTTC. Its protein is CAWSVAYEQYF.

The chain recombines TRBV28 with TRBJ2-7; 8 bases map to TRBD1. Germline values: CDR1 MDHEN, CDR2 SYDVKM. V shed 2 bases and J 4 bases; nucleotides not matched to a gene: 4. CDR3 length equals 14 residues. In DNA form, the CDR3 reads TGTGCCAGCAGTTTAGGGGGACAGGAATACGAGCAGTACTTC. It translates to CASSLGGQEYEQYF.

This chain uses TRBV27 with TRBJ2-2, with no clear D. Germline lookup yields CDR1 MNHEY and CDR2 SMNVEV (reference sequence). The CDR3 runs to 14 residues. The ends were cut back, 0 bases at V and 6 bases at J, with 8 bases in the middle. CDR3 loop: CASSLSTYSGELFF. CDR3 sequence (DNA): TGTGCCAGCAGTTTATCGACTTATTCCGGGGAGCTGTTTTTT.

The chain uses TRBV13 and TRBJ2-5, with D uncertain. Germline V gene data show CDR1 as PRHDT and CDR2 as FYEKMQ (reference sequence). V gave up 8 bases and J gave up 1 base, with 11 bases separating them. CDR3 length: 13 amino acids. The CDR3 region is CASADQIQETQYF. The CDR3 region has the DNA TGTGCCAGCGCAGATCAGATCCAAGAGACCCAGTACTTC.

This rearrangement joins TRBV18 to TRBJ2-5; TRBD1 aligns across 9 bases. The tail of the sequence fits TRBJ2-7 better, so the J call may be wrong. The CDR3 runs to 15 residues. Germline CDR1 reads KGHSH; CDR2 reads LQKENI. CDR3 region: CASSSRDRAYYEQYF. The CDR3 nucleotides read TGTGCCAGCTCATCACGGGACAGGGCTTACTACGAGCAGTACTTC.

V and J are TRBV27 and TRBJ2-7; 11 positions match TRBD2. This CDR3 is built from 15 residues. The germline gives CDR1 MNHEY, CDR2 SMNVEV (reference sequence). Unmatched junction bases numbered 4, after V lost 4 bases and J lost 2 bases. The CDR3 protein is CASSSGLAATYEQYF. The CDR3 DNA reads TGTGCCAGCAGTTCGGGACTAGCGGCCACCTACGAGCAGTACTTC.

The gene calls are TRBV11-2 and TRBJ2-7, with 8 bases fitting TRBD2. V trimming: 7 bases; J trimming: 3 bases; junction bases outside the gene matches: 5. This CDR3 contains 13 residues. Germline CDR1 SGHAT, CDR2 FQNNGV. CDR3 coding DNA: TGTGCCAGCACATCTAGCGGGCTCTACGAGCAGTACTTC. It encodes CASTSSGLYEQYF.

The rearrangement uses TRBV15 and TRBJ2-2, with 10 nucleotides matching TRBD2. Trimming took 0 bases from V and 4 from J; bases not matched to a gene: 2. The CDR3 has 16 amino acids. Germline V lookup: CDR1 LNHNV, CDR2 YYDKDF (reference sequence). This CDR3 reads CATSRDRLAGTGELFF. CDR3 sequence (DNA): TGTGCCACCAGCAGAGATCGACTAGCGGGCACCGGGGAGCTGTTTTTT. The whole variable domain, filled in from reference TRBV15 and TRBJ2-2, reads DAMVIQNPRYQVTQFGKPVTLSCSQTLNHNVMYWYQQKSSQAPKLLFHYYDKDFNNEADTPDNFQSRRPNTSFCFLDIRSPGLGDTAMYLCATSRDRLAGTGELFFGEGSRLTVL.

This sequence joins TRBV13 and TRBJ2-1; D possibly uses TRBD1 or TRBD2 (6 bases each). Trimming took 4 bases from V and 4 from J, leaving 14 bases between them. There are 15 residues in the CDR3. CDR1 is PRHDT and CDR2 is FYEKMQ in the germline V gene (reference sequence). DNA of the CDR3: TGTGCCAGCAGCTCCTGGGGGGCCCTATACAATGAGCAGTTCTTC. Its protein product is CASSSWGALYNEQFF.